This T cell receptor beta chain was recorded in a study of cytomegalovirus exposure and HLA in healthy donors (dated by TCRdb to the late 2010s). A note on the overall study: An earlier analysis of approximately 640 of the donors reported about 250 Gb of sequence data and 100 million to 140 million unique TCR beta sequences from around 200 million T cells. A later genetic analysis used genome-wide SNP genotypes for about 60% of the roughly 700 donors, treating that subset as a discovery cohort. In a later analysis, previously published TCR beta repertoires from more than 500 donors were re-analyzed and high-resolution HLA genotyping was added so that TCR occurrence patterns could be studied. The study aimed to test whether cataloging public T cell receptors could reveal signatures of past pathogen exposure. A separate validation cohort of approximately 120 different subjects was used in addition to the approximately 640-subject first cohort. Among around 400 genotyped donors of the cohort, an average of about 240,000 unique TCR beta nucleotide sequences were sequenced per donor, around 20% of them non-productive. An earlier analysis of 587 of the donors used high-throughput TCR beta sequencing to judge whether each TCR beta V gene segment behaved as functional or pseudogenic. Roughly five DR-DQ haplotypes were handled as single units for association and clustering because linkage in the cohort was strong. The genetic ancestry cluster associated with self-reported Caucasian donors included 80% to 90% of the 300 to 450 genotyped donors. HLA typing covered class I and class II loci at four-digit resolution. An early release covering roughly 580 HLA-typed donors comprised around 300 gigabases of sequencing data and around 80 million unique TCR sequences. Alongside the repertoire data, information on donor age, sex, ethnicity and CMV serostatus was compiled. All discovery cohort repertoires had been generated on a single sequencing platform. Typing coverage varied by locus: roughly 620-640 donors for A, B, C, DRB1 and DQB1; roughly 520 for DQA1; about 600 for DPA1; around 490 for DPB1. Using immunosequencing, the study profiled T cell repertoires from 666 subjects and related those repertoires to cytomegalovirus serostatus. To predict cytomegalovirus infection status, the study brought together high-throughput TCR immunosequencing, statistical association of individual TCRs with disease status, and machine learning. In the later analysis, no new phenotypic data were used to find candidate immune exposures; instead, reliance was placed on TCR beta sequences and their occurrence across donors. The paper as a whole reports these results and caveats: Correlated functional status among segregating V segments might be attributable to linkage disequilibrium, but an unknown experimental factor could not be ruled out. Because the 87-base-pair reads could not distinguish some IMGT-functional V segments, including TRBV6-2 and TRBV6-3, those segments were excluded. In vitro tests confirmed that a few of the cytomegalovirus-associated TCR beta chains recognize cytomegalovirus antigens. In an earlier analysis of some 550 of the donors, most TCR beta V segments were observed in productive rearrangements about 90% or about 30% of the time, broadly matching IMGT annotations. In a later analysis, some 18,000 TCR beta sequences were associated with specific HLA alleles at a false discovery rate of 0.05. The study listed approximately 160 TCR beta chains as associated with cytomegalovirus. Because some donors lacked HLA typing at each locus, the association tests relied only on the typed subset. Presence/absence analyses assumed roughly uniform sequencing depth across donors, an assumption that may not hold. Across donors, most TCR sequences were observed very rarely, whereas some public TCRs were present in many individuals. In both the original and validation cohorts, the classifier was reported to diagnose cytomegalovirus status with high specificity and sensitivity. A further reported finding was that TCR beta sequences accurately predicted the HLA-A and HLA-B alleles for most subjects in the first cohort. According to a later analysis, TCR association rates differed among HLA loci, with DRB1 alleles showing the most associated TCRs and HLA-C alleles showing the fewest. A cluster of highly shared sequence variants was judged likely to be a technical artifact of the sequencing pipeline. When HLA alleles, especially DR and DQ, strongly co-occurred, TCR associations were difficult to assign to individual alleles. In a later genetic analysis, a missense DCLRE1C variant was associated with V-gene and J-gene trimming of TCR beta chains, and the association was replicated in an independent cohort. In this cohort, only TCR beta chains were sequenced, and detectable features were limited by the absence of alpha or paired-chain data. In a later genetic analysis, fewer N-insertions in productive TCRs were reported among donors in an Asian-associated ancestry cluster than the approximately 710-donor mean. Immune exposure information for the cohort was limited to CMV serostatus. The authors suggested that the approach could potentially be extended to other disease states and immunological phenotypes. A later analysis reported that several top co-occurrence clusters appeared linked to parvovirus B19, influenza, CMV and Epstein-Barr virus. In a later analysis, HLA-associated TCR beta chains showed more clonal expansion and lower generation probabilities than non-associated chains that were equally common. Most CMV-associated TCR beta chains appeared to be HLA-restricted in a later analysis, and the HLA associations seemed to be driven largely by CMV exposure. The earlier analysis of about 600 of the donors excluded approximately 17 rarely observed V segments, including chromosome 9 orphons, because counts were too low.

Relative to germline, V is 0 bases shorter and J is 4 bases shorter, with 16 bases between their ends. The CDR3, cysteine through phenylalanine, is 17 amino acids long. Only the CDR3 region is kept as DNA, spanning 51 bases read in frame from base 1. Based on the germline V gene (reference sequence), the CDR1 and CDR2 sequences are MNHEY and SMNVEV. The count of this clone is one. This clone's antigen is unknown. Within one base of it there is no much larger clone, and no base qualities were kept. In total, 500 to 700 healthy bone marrow donors made up the cohort. Cohort members were all nominally healthy when sampled, although unrecorded immune exposures were likely present. The donor was CMV seronegative and belonged to the group of 352 seronegative cohort members. A peripheral blood sample was collected from each donor, and TCR beta sequencing was performed on peripheral blood mononuclear cells. Genomic DNA extraction from the blood cell samples was performed with the Qiagen DNeasy Blood Extraction Kit.

The protocol used for the library was the immunoSEQ multiplex PCR assay. For the multiplex PCR, a mixture combining 60 forward primers for TCR Vbeta segments and 13 reverse primers for TCR Jbeta segments was used. The CDR3 region of rearranged TCR beta genes was amplified from genomic DNA with a multiplex PCR assay. On the Illumina HiSeq System, the amplified TCR beta libraries were sequenced as 87-base-pair reads. Turning to the authors' computational methods: A later analysis tallied around 87 million unique TCR beta chains across the 666 repertoires, and about 10 million of those chains were shared by two or more donors. Raw reads were error-corrected and collapsed into unique sequences with a nearest-neighbor algorithm that merged closely related sequences to remove PCR and sequencing errors. CDR3 sequences were aligned to IMGT reference sequences to assign V, D and J gene segments. For a sequence to be retained, a match of at least six nucleotides to both a V gene segment and a J gene segment was required. A rearrangement counted as productive if the CDR3 had no stop codons and remained in frame with V and J, and every other rearrangement counted as non-productive. CDR3 was defined according to IMGT convention as the region running from the second conserved V-encoded cysteine to the conserved J-encoded phenylalanine. Sequences without an unambiguous match to a single V gene segment were excluded from the earlier analysis of about 600 of the donors. In an earlier analysis of several hundred of the donors, V segments were called functional above 56.7% productive rearrangements and were called segregating when the between-donor standard deviation exceeded 5%. A statistical classification framework was built to diagnose cytomegalovirus status from the catalog of TCR beta chain sequences. A later analysis assigned V and J genes by comparing TCR nucleotide sequences with IMGT/GENE-DB human TR gene sequences. A later analysis assigned CDR3 sequences and most-parsimonious VDJ recombination scenarios with the TCRdist pipeline. In a later analysis, each TCR beta chain was defined by its CDR3 amino acid sequence together with its V-gene family, and reads lacking a unique V-gene family were excluded. A later analysis removed nearly 600 highly shared, low-generation-probability nucleotide sequences to deal with suspected cross-contamination and a sequencing artifact. A later analysis calculated a clonal expansion index for each public chain from normalized within-repertoire ranks of inferred template counts. In a later analysis, generation probabilities were computed using a VDJ recombination model fitted to out-of-frame rearrangements, and the results were checked against IGoR. A later analysis scored TCR-TCR, TCR-HLA and TCR-CMV co-occurrence with hypergeometric tests, applying a repertoire-size bias correction to TCR pairs. To estimate false discovery rates, a later analysis permuted the HLA or CMV assignments 20 times. In a later analysis, co-occurring TCRs were grouped using DBSCAN, with TCRdist sequence similarity added in when clustering inside HLA-allele-positive subsets. Co-occurrence clustering excluded repertoires with fewer than 30,000 or more than 120,000 public chains, plus five with anomalous nucleotide sharing. TCRdb obtained this table from immuneACCESS and retained in-frame rearrangements with V and J assigned. These tables miss some clones; where compared with another copy, unresolved V genes account for less than half of the shortfall, and the remainder is unexplained. V, J and clone size derive from that table, while D and trimming were established from the DNA sequence. The sample table shows 150,000 to 200,000 clones, and 80% are seen once. Jointly, the top ten make up around 5% of the sample.

This clonotype originated in a man under 40 in good health and CMV-seronegative. The material sequenced was PBMCs. The chain was built from TRBV27 and TRBJ2-1, with the D gene not clear enough to name. The CDR3 here reads CASSLSLAGSKYNEQFF. DNA sequence: TGTGCCAGCAGTTTATCGTTGGCAGGCTCTAAGTACAATGAGCAGTTCTTC.